The 24 T cell receptor beta chains reported below all come from one sample, sequenced in a study of Ad26.COV2.S vaccination and SARS-CoV-2 variants (dated by TCRdb to 2020 to 2022). Sample treatment or condition, as interpreted from the label and publication: around 19 received Ad26.COV2.S at low or high dose, single or two shots; 5 received placebo; per-sample allocation not given. For vaccine and placebo recipients, repertoires were sequenced using samples collected on day 63 after the first injection. The method behind the library was the immunoSEQ multiplex PCR assay. In its TCRdb copy, this immuneACCESS table keeps in-frame sequences only and misses some clones. Where compared with another copy, unresolved V genes explain less than half of these, and the others have no known cause. The sample has some 300,000 clones on record, 85% to 90% of them singletons. The ten most abundant clones make up 1.5% to 2% of the sample.

The source material was peripheral blood, sampled in a trial of Ad26.COV2.S vaccine versus placebo. The receptors shown here come from a person aged 18 to 65 who received the Ad26.COV2.S COVID-19 vaccine or a placebo.

J is TRBJ1-3 and V is TRBV25-1; 8 nucleotides line up with TRBD1. The CDR3 runs to 16 residues. Germline V gene lookup returns CDR1 MGHDK and CDR2 SYGVNS. V gave up 1 base and J gave up 2 bases; unmatched junction bases: 4. CDR3 in amino acids: CASSESMTGAGNTIYF. The DNA of the CDR3 is TGTGCCAGCAGTGAATCCATGACAGGGGCTGGAAACACCATATATTTT.

V is TRBV10-3 and J is TRBJ1-2; 8 bases are a match to TRBD1. The length of the CDR3 is 12 residues. V gave up 7 bases and J gave up 5 bases; unmatched junction bases: 3. Per the germline V gene, CDR1 is ENHRY and CDR2 is SYGVKD. The DNA of the CDR3 is TGTGCCATCACAAGACAGGGGTATGGCTACACCTTC. Translating it yields CAITRQGYGYTF.

The V gene is TRBV6-2 or TRBV6-3, the J gene TRBJ1-5; D gene ambiguous. Germline loops: CDR1 MNHEY, CDR2 SVGEGT. This CDR3 has 21 residues. V lost 0 bases and J lost 3, with 27 bases in between. CDR3 amino acids: CASSYSIRVGVLGRNNQPQHF. CDR3 sequence (DNA): TGTGCCAGCAGTTACTCGATTCGGGTTGGGGTATTAGGTCGAAACAATCAGCCCCAGCATTTT.

V is TRBV5-1 and J is TRBJ2-5; D might be TRBD1 (6 bases). CDR1 and CDR2 (germline): SGHRS, YFSETQ. This CDR3 region has 14 residues. V lost 4 bases and J 2 bases, leaving 12 bases between the germline ends. The CDR3 loop reads CASSPGQFQETQYF. The CDR3 DNA reads as TGCGCCAGCAGCCCGGGACAATTTCAAGAGACCCAGTACTTC. The full variable domain, with the rest looked up from reference TRBV5-1 and TRBJ2-5, is KAGVTQTPRYLIKTRGQQVTLSCSPISGHRSVSWYQQTPGQGLQFLFEYFSETQRNKGNFPGRFSGRQFSNSRSEMNVSTLELGDSALYLCASSPGQFQETQYFGPGTRLLVL.

This chain uses TRBV25-1 with TRBJ1-5; possibly TRBD1 for D (6 bases). The CDR3 loop spans 14 amino acids. Germline lookup yields CDR1 MGHDK and CDR2 SYGVNS. V lost 1 base, J lost 5 bases, and 9 bases lay in between. CDR3 sequence: CASSELPGDQPQHF. In DNA, the CDR3 is TGTGCCAGCAGTGAATTGCCAGGGGATCAGCCCCAGCATTTT.

This clone appeared once. The chain joins TRBV7-2 to TRBJ2-5; no reliable D call. Germline CDR1 and CDR2: SGHTA and FQGNSA. Trimming stripped 6 bases from V and 5 bases from J, with 16 bases between. The CDR3 consists of 14 residues. This CDR3 reads CASRRGARTETQYF. The CDR3 bases are TGTGCCAGCAGGAGAGGAGCTAGAACGGAGACCCAGTACTTC.

The V gene is TRBV6-2 or TRBV6-3, the J gene TRBJ1-5; 9 bases line up with TRBD1. Losses at the gene ends were 5 bases for V and 5 bases for J; bases not matched to a gene: 7. CDR3 length equals 15 residues. Germline V lookup: CDR1 MNHEY, CDR2 SVGEGT. The CDR3 spells CASSIRDRAHQPQHF. Here the CDR3 DNA reads TGTGCCAGCAGTATAAGGGACAGGGCTCATCAGCCCCAGCATTTT.

The genes are TRBV6-5 and TRBJ1-2; perhaps TRBD1 as D (5 bases). Germline CDR1 reads MNHEY; CDR2 reads SVGAGI. The CDR3 totals 12 residues. V shed 2 bases and J shed 9 bases, with 10 bases lying between them. The CDR3 protein is CASSYTGKSYTF. Here the CDR3 DNA reads TGTGCCAGCAGTTACACAGGAAAGAGCTACACCTTC.

This clone was picked up a small number of times. The chain is built from TRBV4-3 and TRBJ1-1, with TRBD1 identical over 7 bases. The CDR3 extends over 17 amino acids. Per the germline V gene, CDR1 is LGHNA and CDR2 is YSLEER. J gave up 2 bases and V 4 bases, and 13 bases lay outside the gene matches. This CDR3 reads CASSRSIGGTDNTEAFF. DNA for the CDR3: TGCGCCAGCAGCCGGTCCATTGGTGGGACAGATAACACTGAAGCTTTCTTT.

J is TRBJ2-7 and V is TRBV18, with TRBD2 matching over 9 bases. Looked up from germline, CDR1 is KGHSH and CDR2 is LQKENI. There are 15 residues in the CDR3. Losses at the gene ends were 1 base for V and 3 bases for J; bases not matched to a gene: 4. The CDR3 reads CASSPQTSGYYEQYF. The CDR3 bases are TGTGCCAGCTCACCACAGACTAGCGGATACTACGAGCAGTACTTC.

The chain recombines TRBV6-5 with TRBJ2-5, with D perhaps matching TRBD1 or TRBD2 (5 bases each). Germline-derived CDR1 and CDR2 are MNHEY and SVGAGI. V was cut by 2 bases and J by 2 bases, with 9 bases left in between. The CDR3 extends over 14 amino acids. DNA for the CDR3: TGTGCCAGCAGTTACGGGACGCTACAAGAGACCCAGTACTTC. Translated, it gives CASSYGTLQETQYF.

The chain is built from TRBV18 and TRBJ2-7; TRBD1 or TRBD2 may be the D gene (5 bases each). V gave up 3 bases and J gave up 0 bases, with 12 bases separating them. This CDR3 contains 15 residues. CDR1 and CDR2 (germline): KGHSH, LQKENI. CDR3 nucleotide sequence: TGTGCCAGCTCACCGGGGACCTCCAGCTCCTACGAGCAGTACTTC. It yields the protein CASSPGTSSSYEQYF.

This chain links TRBV19 with TRBJ1-5; D possibly corresponds to TRBD1 (5 bases). CDR1 and CDR2 from the germline V gene are LNHDA and SQIVND (reference sequence). V lost 7 bases and J lost 5, with 24 bases in between. This CDR3 is built from 17 residues. The CDR3 nucleotides are TGTGCCAGTACCCAACTGAGACAGACTTTCCTTCATCAGCCCCAGCATTTT. Its translation: CASTQLRQTFLHQPQHF.

This chain uses TRBV27 with TRBJ2-3; D is tentatively TRBD1 or TRBD2 (5 bases each). This CDR3 has 17 amino acids. V lost 5 bases, J lost 3 bases, and 21 bases lay in between. Germline loops: CDR1 MNHEY, CDR2 SMNVEV (reference sequence). The CDR3 loop is CASSAGVRGFRTDTQYF. The CDR3 nucleotides are TGTGCCAGCAGTGCCGGGGTCCGGGGCTTTAGGACAGATACGCAGTATTTT.

The chain uses TRBV7-9 and TRBJ1-6; D may be TRBD1 (5 bases). V lost 5 bases and J 9 bases, leaving 14 bases between the germline ends. The CDR3 contains 14 residues. Looked up from germline, CDR1 is SEHNR and CDR2 is FQNEAQ (reference sequence). The CDR3 DNA sequence: TGTGCCAGCAGCCGGACATCGGATAGTTCACCCCTCCACTTT. This gives the protein CASSRTSDSSPLHF.

V gene TRBV7-2 combines with J gene TRBJ2-5, with D perhaps being TRBD1 or TRBD2 (5 bases each). The length of the CDR3 is 14 residues. Germline V lookup: CDR1 SGHTA, CDR2 FQGNSA. Between the trimmed V and J ends, which lost 3 bases and 2 bases, there was a span of 10 bases. CDR3 sequence reads: CASSFQGGQETQYF. DNA for the CDR3: TGTGCCAGCAGCTTTCAGGGCGGGCAAGAGACCCAGTACTTC. The full variable domain, completed using reference TRBV7-2 and TRBJ2-5, is GAGVSQSPSNKVTEKGKDVELRCDPISGHTALYWYRQSLGQGLEFLIYFQGNSAPDKSGLPSDRFSAERTGGSVSTLTIQRTQQEDSAVYLCASSFQGGQETQYFGPGTRLLVL.

CDR3 sequence: CASSLVTNSGGSYNEQFF. The CDR3 DNA reads as TGTGCCAGCAGCTTAGTTACTAATAGCGGGGGGTCCTACAATGAGCAGTTCTTC. The gene calls are TRBV11-2 and TRBJ2-1, with TRBD2 matching over 10 bases. This CDR3 has 18 amino acids. V gave up 1 base and J gave up 1 base; unmatched junction bases: 7. Germline V lookup: CDR1 SGHAT, CDR2 FQNNGV.

The gene calls are TRBV5-1 and TRBJ1-2; TRBD1 aligns across 9 bases. CDR1 SGHRS and CDR2 YFSETQ come from the germline V gene. The CDR3 totals 13 residues. Trimming removed 4 bases from V and 8 bases from J; junction bases left unmatched: 6. DNA of the CDR3: TGCGCCAGCAGCACTGGACAGGGGATCGGCTACACCTTC. The encoded protein is CASSTGQGIGYTF.

The rearrangement links TRBV18 to TRBJ1-3, with 7 bases lining up with TRBD1. This CDR3 is 13 amino acids long. J lost 4 bases, V lost 6 bases, and 3 bases had no gene match. Germline assignment: CDR1 KGHSH and CDR2 LQKENI. CDR3 sequence (DNA): TGTGCCAGCTCTACAGGGGACGGAAACACCATATATTTT. It codes for CASSTGDGNTIYF.

This chain joins TRBV6-5 and TRBJ1-6; D not certain. CDR3 length: 12 residues. Deletions cut 8 bases from V and 10 bases from J, with 12 bases between. Germline V gene lookup returns CDR1 MNHEY and CDR2 SVGAGI. CDR3 in amino acids: CASSNLGSPLHF. The CDR3 coding sequence is TGTGCCAGCTCGAACCTTGGATCACCCCTCCACTTT.

The CDR3 DNA follows: TGTGCCAGCAGTCCCACTGGGAGGGAAAGCGGCTACACCTTC. Translation: CASSPTGRESGYTF. The chain carries TRBV6-5 and TRBJ1-2; D gene unclear. Germline V gives CDR1 MNHEY, CDR2 SVGAGI. The V gene lost 5 bases and the J gene lost 8 bases, with 18 bases spanning the gap. The CDR3 contains 14 residues.

The gene calls are TRBV6-2 or TRBV6-3 and TRBJ1-1, with TRBD1 as a possible D gene (5 bases). This CDR3 contains 13 residues. V was trimmed by 2 bases and J by 1 base, leaving 5 bases between them. Germline V gives CDR1 MNHEY, CDR2 SVGEGT. In nucleotides, the CDR3 is TGTGCCAGCAGTTACGGACAGAACACTGAAGCTTTCTTT. It specifies CASSYGQNTEAFF.

This chain joins TRBV20-1 and TRBJ2-3; TRBD1 aligns across 7 bases. CDR1 and CDR2 from the germline V gene are DFQATT and SNEGSKA (reference sequence). This CDR3 has 14 amino acids. V trimming: 3 bases; J trimming: 4 bases; junction bases outside the gene matches: 7. The CDR3 DNA sequence: TGCAGTGCTAGTGACGACAGGGTCGCAGATACGCAGTATTTT. Its translation is CSASDDRVADTQYF.

J is TRBJ1-5 and V is TRBV9; D perhaps matches TRBD1 (5 bases). V was pared by 1 base and J by 9 bases, with 11 bases between. This CDR3 is 13 amino acids long. Germline loops: CDR1 SGDLS, CDR2 YYNGEE. Here the CDR3 reads CASSVRGDGPQHF. The CDR3 DNA follows: TGTGCCAGCAGCGTACGAGGGGATGGGCCCCAGCATTTT.